This T cell receptor (beta chain) was documented in a study of vaccination and CD4 T cells after COVID-19. Overall study context: Overlapping SARS-CoV-2, HCoV-NL63, HCoV-OC43 and HCoV-229E spike peptides stimulated the cells. Study conclusions and caveats: The median count of SARS-CoV-2-reactive clonotypes rose from approximately 21 to 40, not significantly. For convalescent patients, 304 of the 307 vaccine-specific clones analyzed were classified as spike mono-reactive.

Trimming left V 4 bases short and J 6 bases short, with 5 bases between. Germline loops: CDR1 SGHTA, CDR2 FQGTGA. This CDR3 has 11 residues. The Oncomine TCR Beta short-read assay was applied to DNA of cultured CD4+ T cells. TCRdb recomputed calls from the PCR reads with MiXCR, one row per CDR3 protein. Of fewer than 20,000 distinct CDR3 sequences in the sample, about 56% were seen once. This clonotype was counted a few times. Its antigen is currently unknown. The treatment is: roughly 10-day PBMC culture with coronavirus spike peptide pools or control peptides (ViraFEST assay). PBMCs, plated at roughly 2 million per well, were grown in the presence of roughly 10 IU/ml IL-2 and around 10 ug/ml peptide pools.

The chain combines TRBV7-3 with TRBJ2-3; D gene unclear. The sample here was CD4+ T cells from blood, cultured in vitro, taken before SARS-CoV-2 vaccination. The origin of this receptor is a human donor who had recovered from COVID-19. CDR3 sequence reads: CASSYGDTQYF. Here the CDR3 DNA reads TGTGCCAGCAGCTACGGGGATACGCAGTATTTT.